Below, 11 T cell receptor beta chains from the same sample are listed, as sequenced in a study of shared clonotypes between healthy human individuals. Produced via immunoSEQ multiplex PCR; TCRdb's table is partial and in-frame only. The top ten hold about 0.45% of the sample, which has some 1.5 million clones, 95% to 99% seen once. Sequencing input: naive CD4+ T cells sorted from blood. The subset here: CD45RA+ positively selected. These receptors originate from a young man in good health.

The chain links TRBV29-1 to TRBJ2-7; D remains unclear. The germline CDR1 and CDR2 sequences are SQVTM and ANQGSEA. The CDR3 is made up of 13 amino acids. V dropped 3 bases and J dropped 0 bases, with 9 bases sitting between them. The CDR3 spells CSVDTTSSYEQYF. The CDR3 coding sequence is TGCAGCGTTGACACAACAAGCTCCTACGAGCAGTACTTC.

This chain joins TRBV2 and TRBJ1-5, with TRBD1 matching over 8 bases. V gave up 6 bases and J gave up 2 bases; unmatched junction bases: 6. Germline CDR1 SNHLY, CDR2 FYNNEI. CDR3 length equals 15 residues. Here the CDR3 DNA reads TGTGCCAGCAGCTTAGACAGGGGAGGCAATCAGCCCCAGCATTTT. Its protein is CASSLDRGGNQPQHF.

V and J are TRBV10-2 and TRBJ2-5, with 9 bases aligning to TRBD2. The length of the CDR3 is 14 residues. The germline V gene has CDR1 WSHSY and CDR2 SAAADI. Germline trimming cut 7 bases from V and 3 bases from J; bases unmatched to any gene: 6. The CDR3: CASKIAGEEETQYF. Here the CDR3 DNA reads TGCGCCAGCAAGATAGCGGGAGAGGAAGAGACCCAGTACTTC.

The chain couples TRBV18 to TRBJ2-7, with a possible D match to TRBD2 (7 bases). V was pared by 5 bases and J by 3 bases, with 17 bases between. There are 15 residues in the CDR3. Germline CDR1 and CDR2: KGHSH and LQKENI. The CDR3 nucleotides are TGTGCCAGCTCATCACAACGGGGGGCAGGCTACGAGCAGTACTTC. Encoded protein: CASSSQRGAGYEQYF.

This chain uses TRBV30 with TRBJ1-2; TRBD1 might be the D (5 bases). CDR3 length equals 16 residues. Trimming left V 3 bases short and J 8 bases short, with 25 bases between. The germline gives CDR1 GTSNPN, CDR2 SVGIG (reference sequence). The chain's CDR3 is CAWRETLLGGAGGYTF. In DNA form, the CDR3 reads TGTGCCTGGAGAGAGACCCTTCTTGGAGGGGCGGGCGGCTACACCTTC. Combining the CDR3 with reference TRBV30 and TRBJ1-2 gives the whole variable domain SQTIHQWPATLVQPVGSPLSLECTVEGTSNPNLYWYRQAAGRGLQLLFYSVGIGQISSEVPQNLSASRPQDRQFILSSKKLLLSDSGFYLCAWRETLLGGAGGYTFGSGTRLTVV.

This chain uses TRBV18 with TRBJ2-3; D is unresolved. The germline CDR1 and CDR2 sequences are KGHSH and LQKENI. The CDR3 loop spans 15 amino acids. The V end lost 2 bases, the J end lost 4 bases, and 13 bases lay between the germline ends. CDR3 DNA sequence: TGTGCCAGCTCACCAAGAATCTCGTTGGCAGATACGCAGTATTTT. Residues: CASSPRISLADTQYF.

The rearrangement joins TRBV19 to TRBJ1-5; 7 positions match TRBD1. This CDR3 has 16 amino acids. Germline CDR1 and CDR2: LNHDA and SQIVND (reference sequence). J was trimmed by 0 bases and V by 4 bases; bases with no gene match: 6. The CDR3 reads CASSTLGTASNQPQHF. DNA for the CDR3: TGTGCCAGTAGTACCCTCGGGACAGCTAGCAATCAGCCCCAGCATTTT.

The CDR3 reads CASSVLRQGTGANVLTF. In DNA, the CDR3 is TGTGCCAGCAGTGTTCTTCGACAGGGGACTGGGGCCAACGTCCTGACTTTC. The V gene is TRBV6-1, the J gene TRBJ2-6; 8 bases fit TRBD1. With V trimmed by 4 bases and J by 2 bases, 7 bases remained unmatched. The CDR3 consists of 17 residues. Germline V gene lookup returns CDR1 MNHNS and CDR2 SASEGT.

The chain's CDR3 is CASSSYGGGPRQEYF. The CDR3 nucleotides read TGTGCCAGCAGCTCCTATGGCGGGGGGCCCCGCCAGGAGTATTTT. The chain uses TRBV5-6 and TRBJ2-3; TRBD2 aligns across 8 bases. After removal of 3 bases from V and 13 bases from J, the junction contained 16 bases not matched to a gene. The CDR3 is made up of 15 amino acids. Germline V gene sequence: CDR1 SGHDT, CDR2 YYEEEE. Full variable domain (remainder filled in from reference TRBV5-6 and TRBJ2-3): DAGVTQSPTHLIKTRGQQVTLRCSPKSGHDTVSWYQQALGQGPQFIFQYYEEEERQRGNFPDRFSGHQFPNYSSELNVNALLLGDSALYLCASSSYGGGPRQEYFGPGTRLTVL.

The chain has TRBV6-1 and TRBJ1-1; D perhaps matches TRBD1 (5 bases). This CDR3 comprises 16 residues. The germline V gene encodes CDR1 MNHNS and CDR2 SASEGT. Trimming left V 1 base short and J 3 bases short, with 15 bases between. CDR3 sequence: CASSEVLGGFDTEAFF. CDR3 nucleotide sequence: TGTGCCAGCAGTGAAGTTTTGGGGGGATTCGACACTGAAGCTTTCTTT.

The chain recombines TRBV29-1 with TRBJ2-3; either TRBD1 or TRBD2 may supply D (7 bases each). The CDR3 runs 10 residues. V was trimmed by 4 bases and J by 13 bases, leaving 12 bases between them. From germline, CDR1 is SQVTM and CDR2 ANQGSEA. CDR3 nucleotides: TGCAGCGTTGGCCAGGGGGGGGAGTATTTT. Translating gives CSVGQGGEYF.